These T cell receptor beta chains were read from a single sample in a study of cytomegalovirus exposure and HLA in healthy donors. Profiling relied on immunoSEQ multiplex PCR, and the TCRdb table lists in-frame clones only, not all of them. Here the sample spans roughly 170,000 clones, approximately 80% being singletons. Sequenced input: PBMCs. The receptors were sampled from a woman aged 50 to 60 in good health and CMV-seropositive. CDR3s include the opening cysteine and the closing phenylalanine or tryptophan. D genes are given only for firm matches. For some rows the clone size is stated as once, few or many, or as a class when expanded; others skip it.

v_call	d_call	j_call	clone_size	cdr3_nt	cdr3_aa
TRBV7-3	NA	TRBJ2-3	NA	TGTGCCAGCAGCTTAACGGCACAGCCAGATACGCAGTATTTT	CASSLTAQPDTQYF
TRBV11-1	NA	TRBJ1-1	NA	TGTGCCAGCAGCTTACTTCCAGGGCGCACTGAAGCTTTCTTT	CASSLLPGRTEAFF
TRBV5-1	NA	TRBJ2-3	NA	TGCGCCAGCAGCGTCCGTCTAGGAGGGTCAGATACGCAGTATTTT	CASSVRLGGSDTQYF
TRBV7-2	NA	TRBJ1-1	NA	TGTGCCAGTAGACCGCGGCAGGAAGAATCAGGGTCCTATGAAGCTTTCTTT	CASRPRQEESGSYEAFF
TRBV25-1	NA	TRBJ2-7	NA	TGTGCCAGCATGGGCAGGGTAAACTACGAGCAGTACTTC	CASMGRVNYEQYF
TRBV4-2	TRBD2	TRBJ2-1	NA	TGTGCCAGCAGCCGCGGCTACCCGGGACTAGCGGGAGTCCCGAGCTCCTACAATGAGCAGTTCTTC	CASSRGYPGLAGVPSSYNEQFF
TRBV7-2	NA	TRBJ2-7	NA	TGTGCCAGCAGCTTACCTTCCTACGAGCAGTACTTC	CASSLPSYEQYF
TRBV7-9	TRBD2	TRBJ2-7	NA	TGTTCCAGCAGCCTTAGCGGGAGTCGGGACGAGCAGTACTTC	CSSSLSGSRDEQYF
TRBV27	NA	TRBJ2-7	NA	TGTGCCAGCAGCCGAACGGGGAACTACGAGCAGTACTTC	CASSRTGNYEQYF
TRBV5-8	NA	TRBJ1-2	NA	TGTGCCAGCAGCTTGGCCGCCAGGTATAACTATGGCTACACCTTC	CASSLAARYNYGYTF
TRBV7-2	NA	TRBJ2-6	once	TGTGCCAGCAGCTTTGGCCGCTCTGGGGCCAACGTCCTGACTTTC	CASSFGRSGANVLTF
TRBV25-1	NA	TRBJ1-2	NA	TGTGCCAGCAGGGTCGGGAACTATGGCTACACCTTC	CASRVGNYGYTF
TRBV5-1	NA	TRBJ2-5	NA	TGCGCCAGCAGCTTGGAAGGGACTTTCCAAGAGACCCAGTACTTC	CASSLEGTFQETQYF
TRBV4-2	TRBD2	TRBJ2-1	few	TGTGCCAGCAGCCAAGAACTCATCGGCGGGGGGGCCTACAATGAGCAGTTCTTC	CASSQELIGGGAYNEQFF
TRBV28	NA	TRBJ2-3	NA	TGTGCCAGCAGTTTATACCCCGGGACAGATACGCAGTATTTT	CASSLYPGTDTQYF
TRBV9	NA	TRBJ2-2	NA	TGTGCCAGCAGCGACCACAGGGGAGGACCCACCGGGGAGCTGTTTTTT	CASSDHRGGPTGELFF
TRBV11-3	NA	TRBJ2-2	NA	TGTGCCAGCAGCTCTCAGGGGACCGGGGAGCTGTTTTTT	CASSSQGTGELFF
TRBV27	NA	TRBJ1-2	NA	TGTGCCAGCAGCTCAGATGCCCCTGGGGCCACTCGCACCTTC	CASSSDAPGATRTF
TRBV7-9	TRBD2	TRBJ2-5	NA	TGTGCCAGCAGCGAAACTAGCGGGGAAGAGACCCAGTACTTC	CASSETSGEETQYF
TRBV5-8	NA	TRBJ1-1	few	TGTGCCAGCAGCTTGGTACTCGGTTTTGAAGCTTTCTTT	CASSLVLGFEAFF
TRBV7-2	TRBD2	TRBJ2-5	once	TGTGCCAGCAGCGGGAGTGGGACTAGTCAAGAGACCCAGTACTTC	CASSGSGTSQETQYF
TRBV7-8	TRBD1	TRBJ2-5	NA	TGTGCCAGCAGCTCCCAGGACAGGGCTGAAGAGACCCAGTACTTC	CASSSQDRAEETQYF
TRBV25-1	TRBD1	TRBJ1-2	NA	TGTGCCAGCAGTGAATACAAACAGGGGGCAAACTATGGCTACACCTTC	CASSEYKQGANYGYTF
TRBV4-1	NA	TRBJ1-1	NA	TGCGCCAGCAGCTCACGGCCGCGGGGGGACACTGAAGCTTTCTTT	CASSSRPRGDTEAFF
TRBV5-1	TRBD1	TRBJ1-2	NA	TGCGCCAGCAGCTGGACAGGGGCTGGCTACACCTTC	CASSWTGAGYTF
TRBV19	NA	TRBJ2-3	NA	TGTGCCACCACGGAGGCGGTTAGCACAGATACGCAGTATTTT	CATTEAVSTDTQYF
TRBV4-3	NA	TRBJ1-3	NA	TGCGCCAGCAGCCAAGGGGGTAGGGGATCTGGAAACACCATATATTTT	CASSQGGRGSGNTIYF
TRBV4-2	NA	TRBJ2-5	NA	TGTGCCAGCAGCCCCGAACTAGTAGTGGAGACCCAGTACTTC	CASSPELVVETQYF